This is a list of T cell receptor beta chains from one sample in a study of T-cell memory formation after mild COVID-19. One entry per CDR3 protein, called by TCRdb with MiXCR from the 5' RACE reads. The table includes about 260,000 distinct CDR3 sequences, 7% to 10% detected once. The sequencing sample was made of PBMCs or a T cell subset sorted from them (not recorded which). The receptors originated from a young man who had mild COVID-19 (a few samples of this study predate the infection). Cell type and time point are not known. Both conserved end residues are part of each CDR3. The order of the fields is clone size, V gene, D gene, J gene, CDR3 protein, CDR3 DNA. The D gene is left open where the match is weak. Size is omitted from some rows. Given values are once, few, many or a class for expanded clones.

abundance: few
v_gene: TRBV28
d_gene: .
j_gene: TRBJ2-5
CDR3aa: CASKQQGRVQETQYF
CDR3nt: TGTGCCAGCAAACAACAGGGCAGGGTCCAAGAGACCCAGTACTTC

abundance: many
v_gene: TRBV3-1
d_gene: .
j_gene: TRBJ1-2
CDR3aa: CASKPRGPNYGYTF
CDR3nt: TGTGCCAGCAAACCCCGGGGACCGAACTATGGCTACACCTTC

abundance: few
v_gene: TRBV5-1
d_gene: TRBD1
j_gene: TRBJ2-3
CDR3aa: CASSLYRTGGVTDTQYF
CDR3nt: TGCGCCAGCAGCTTGTATAGGACAGGGGGCGTCACAGATACGCAGTATTTT

abundance: .
v_gene: TRBV4-2
d_gene: .
j_gene: TRBJ2-1
CDR3aa: CASVRDLTYNEQFF
CDR3nt: TGTGCCAGCGTCCGGGACCTAACCTACAATGAGCAGTTCTTC

abundance: .
v_gene: TRBV11-2
d_gene: .
j_gene: TRBJ2-5
CDR3aa: CASRFPGPRKETQYF
CDR3nt: TGTGCCAGCAGGTTCCCCGGTCCTAGAAAAGAGACCCAGTACTTC

abundance: few
v_gene: TRBV10-3
d_gene: TRBD1
j_gene: TRBJ2-2
CDR3aa: CAIRDREAGELFF
CDR3nt: TGTGCCATCCGGGACAGGGAGGCCGGGGAGCTGTTTTTT

abundance: few
v_gene: TRBV24-1
d_gene: .
j_gene: TRBJ2-5
CDR3aa: CATSEPAREETQYF
CDR3nt: TGTGCCACCAGTGAACCTGCCAGGGAGGAGACCCAGTACTTC

abundance: .
v_gene: TRBV5-6
d_gene: .
j_gene: TRBJ2-3
CDR3aa: CASSLVVRTNSEDTQYF
CDR3nt: TGTGCCAGCAGCTTGGTTGTCCGGACTAACTCAGAAGATACGCAGTATTTT

abundance: .
v_gene: TRBV12-3/TRBV12-4
d_gene: TRBD2
j_gene: TRBJ2-7
CDR3aa: CASSLASGSYEQYF
CDR3nt: TGTGCCAGCAGTTTGGCTAGCGGCTCCTACGAGCAGTACTTC

abundance: few
v_gene: TRBV9
d_gene: .
j_gene: TRBJ1-2
CDR3aa: CASTALGAVDYGYTF
CDR3nt: TGTGCCAGCACCGCATTAGGGGCTGTTGACTATGGCTACACCTTC

abundance: .
v_gene: TRBV7-2
d_gene: .
j_gene: TRBJ2-1
CDR3aa: CASGRKNTMSSSSNIVGTGHEQFF
CDR3nt: .

abundance: .
v_gene: TRBV18
d_gene: .
j_gene: TRBJ1-5
CDR3aa: CASSPLVTEPQHF
CDR3nt: TGTGCCAGCTCACCTTTAGTTACTGAGCCCCAGCATTTT

abundance: few
v_gene: TRBV4-2
d_gene: .
j_gene: TRBJ1-1
CDR3aa: CASSQARGYTEAFF
CDR3nt: TGTGCCAGCAGCCAAGCCAGGGGATACACTGAAGCTTTCTTT

abundance: .
v_gene: TRBV20-1
d_gene: .
j_gene: TRBJ2-1
CDR3aa: CSASGGPVWEEQFF
CDR3nt: TGCAGTGCTAGCGGGGGGCCGGTTTGGGAGGAGCAGTTCTTC

abundance: few
v_gene: TRBV7-8
d_gene: .
j_gene: TRBJ1-1
CDR3aa: CASSPRPQGLDTEAFF
CDR3nt: TGTGCCAGCAGCCCAAGACCACAGGGATTGGACACTGAAGCTTTCTTT

abundance: few
v_gene: TRBV27
d_gene: TRBD1
j_gene: TRBJ2-7
CDR3aa: CASSLTGGPPYEQYF
CDR3nt: TGTGCCAGCAGTTTAACAGGGGGGCCCCCCTACGAGCAGTACTTC

abundance: few
v_gene: TRBV20-1
d_gene: TRBD1
j_gene: TRBJ2-3
CDR3aa: CSAPGTGTDTQYF
CDR3nt: TGCAGTGCCCCCGGGACAGGGACAGATACGCAGTATTTT

abundance: .
v_gene: TRBV5-1
d_gene: TRBD1
j_gene: TRBJ1-2
CDR3aa: CASSLEGQGDGYTF
CDR3nt: TGCGCCAGCAGCTTGGAGGGTCAGGGGGATGGCTACACCTTC

abundance: .
v_gene: TRBV10-3
d_gene: .
j_gene: TRBJ1-1
CDR3aa: CAVSGGRGTSNTEAFF
CDR3nt: TGTGCCGTGAGCGGGGGCCGCGGGACATCTAACACTGAAGCTTTCTTT

abundance: many
v_gene: TRBV20-1
d_gene: TRBD2
j_gene: TRBJ2-7
CDR3aa: CSANRGTSGRMGEQYF
CDR3nt: TGCAGTGCTAACCGAGGGACTAGCGGTCGTATGGGAGAGCAGTACTTC

abundance: few
v_gene: TRBV4-1
d_gene: .
j_gene: TRBJ2-1
CDR3aa: CASSQVDGGEEQFF
CDR3nt: TGCGCCAGCAGCCAAGTTGATGGCGGCGAAGAGCAGTTCTTC

abundance: few
v_gene: TRBV7-8
d_gene: .
j_gene: TRBJ2-5
CDR3aa: CASSFREEGTQYF
CDR3nt: TGTGCCAGCAGCTTCAGGGAGGAGGGGACCCAGTACTTC

abundance: few
v_gene: TRBV4-3
d_gene: TRBD1
j_gene: TRBJ1-2
CDR3aa: CASSQDLGTGGRGYTF
CDR3nt: TGCGCCAGCAGCCAAGATCTCGGGACAGGGGGCCGAGGCTACACCTTC

abundance: .
v_gene: TRBV20-1
d_gene: .
j_gene: TRBJ2-3
CDR3aa: CSASYSITDTQYF
CDR3nt: TGCAGTGCTAGTTATAGCATCACAGATACGCAGTATTTT

abundance: .
v_gene: TRBV12-3/TRBV12-4
d_gene: .
j_gene: TRBJ1-3
CDR3aa: CATRTAGNTIYF
CDR3nt: TGTGCCACCAGGACGGCCGGAAACACCATATATTTT

abundance: many
v_gene: TRBV12-3/TRBV12-4
d_gene: TRBD2
j_gene: TRBJ2-1
CDR3aa: CATRWEGSYNEQFF
CDR3nt: TGTGCCACCCGTTGGGAGGGCTCCTACAATGAGCAGTTCTTC

abundance: .
v_gene: TRBV6-5
d_gene: .
j_gene: TRBJ1-3
CDR3aa: CASSYGAFPGNTIYF
CDR3nt: TGTGCCAGCAGTTACGGGGCGTTCCCTGGAAACACCATATATTTT

abundance: many
v_gene: TRBV7-2
d_gene: .
j_gene: TRBJ2-3
CDR3aa: CASSLGSEFTDTQYF
CDR3nt: TGTGCCAGCAGCTTAGGGTCAGAATTCACAGATACGCAGTATTTT

abundance: .
v_gene: TRBV20-1
d_gene: TRBD1
j_gene: TRBJ1-1
CDR3aa: CSADGTGNTEAFF
CDR3nt: TGCAGTGCGGACGGGACAGGGAACACTGAAGCTTTCTTT

abundance: few
v_gene: TRBV4-3
d_gene: TRBD2
j_gene: TRBJ2-5
CDR3aa: CASSQDGGAGGGETQYF
CDR3nt: TGCGCCAGCAGCCAAGATGGGGGAGCGGGGGGTGGAGAGACCCAGTACTTC

abundance: .
v_gene: TRBV6-6
d_gene: .
j_gene: TRBJ2-3
CDR3aa: CASCTVRGPLTDTQYF
CDR3nt: TGTGCCAGCTGCACCGTGCGGGGACCTCTCACAGATACGCAGTATTTT

abundance: few
v_gene: TRBV7-2
d_gene: .
j_gene: TRBJ2-7
CDR3aa: CASSSPEAPYEQYF
CDR3nt: TGTGCCAGCAGCTCCCCGGAGGCACCTTACGAGCAGTACTTC

abundance: many
v_gene: TRBV20-1
d_gene: .
j_gene: TRBJ2-7
CDR3aa: CSARDVGSSYEQYF
CDR3nt: TGCAGTGCTAGAGATGTGGGGAGCTCCTACGAGCAGTACTTC

abundance: .
v_gene: TRBV4-1
d_gene: .
j_gene: TRBJ2-3
CDR3aa: CASSQERDTQYF
CDR3nt: TGCGCCAGCAGCCAAGAACGGGATACGCAGTATTTT

abundance: .
v_gene: TRBV20-1
d_gene: .
j_gene: TRBJ1-1
CDR3aa: CSATPGHLNTEAFF
CDR3nt: TGCAGTGCTACCCCGGGACATTTGAACACTGAAGCTTTCTTT

abundance: .
v_gene: TRBV4-1
d_gene: TRBD2
j_gene: TRBJ2-3
CDR3aa: CASSRRLAGGIPDTQYF
CDR3nt: TGCGCCAGCAGCCGTCGACTAGCGGGGGGGATCCCAGATACGCAGTATTTT

abundance: .
v_gene: TRBV15
d_gene: .
j_gene: TRBJ2-2
CDR3aa: CATSRDRLLDTGELFF
CDR3nt: TGTGCCACCAGCAGAGATCGGCTTTTGGACACCGGGGAGCTGTTTTTT

abundance: few
v_gene: TRBV11-2
d_gene: TRBD1
j_gene: TRBJ1-1
CDR3aa: CASSQDRGFVMNTEAFF
CDR3nt: TGTGCCAGCAGCCAAGACAGGGGGTTCGTGATGAACACTGAAGCTTTCTTT

abundance: .
v_gene: TRBV3-1
d_gene: TRBD2
j_gene: TRBJ2-3
CDR3aa: CASSRIAGLRDTQYF
CDR3nt: TGTGCCAGCAGCCGCATAGCGGGGCTACGAGATACGCAGTATTTT

abundance: many
v_gene: TRBV12-3/TRBV12-4
d_gene: .
j_gene: TRBJ2-3
CDR3aa: CASSFMGSDTQYF
CDR3nt: TGTGCCAGCAGTTTTATGGGGTCAGATACGCAGTATTTT

abundance: few
v_gene: TRBV2
d_gene: .
j_gene: TRBJ1-6
CDR3aa: CASSESFVAGDSPLHF
CDR3nt: TGTGCCAGCAGTGAATCGTTCGTGGCGGGAGATTCACCCCTCCACTTT

abundance: many
v_gene: TRBV6-1
d_gene: .
j_gene: TRBJ2-1
CDR3aa: CASSERGHHLYNEQFF
CDR3nt: TGTGCCAGCAGTGAACGGGGGCACCACCTGTACAATGAGCAGTTCTTC

abundance: .
v_gene: TRBV4-3
d_gene: .
j_gene: TRBJ2-2
CDR3aa: CASSQDPQLDGELFF
CDR3nt: TGCGCCAGCAGCCAAGATCCACAGCTAGACGGGGAGCTGTTTTTT

abundance: .
v_gene: TRBV20-1
d_gene: TRBD1
j_gene: TRBJ2-1
CDR3aa: CSDKGQGSNEQFF
CDR3nt: TGCAGTGATAAGGGACAGGGGTCGAATGAGCAGTTCTTC

abundance: .
v_gene: TRBV25-1
d_gene: TRBD1
j_gene: TRBJ1-2
CDR3aa: CATSDRGGGYTF
CDR3nt: TGTGCCACCTCGGACAGGGGCGGAGGCTACACCTTC

abundance: many
v_gene: TRBV5-1
d_gene: .
j_gene: TRBJ2-1
CDR3aa: CASSLAPGNNEQFF
CDR3nt: TGCGCCAGCAGCTTGGCCCCAGGGAACAATGAGCAGTTCTTC

abundance: many
v_gene: TRBV5-7
d_gene: .
j_gene: TRBJ1-4
CDR3aa: CASSLKGCEKLFF
CDR3nt: TGTGCCAGCAGCTTGAAAGGGTGTGAAAAACTGTTTTTT

abundance: few
v_gene: TRBV7-2
d_gene: .
j_gene: TRBJ1-1
CDR3aa: CASSLGSQAGLSAFF
CDR3nt: TGTGCCAGCAGCTTAGGTAGCCAGGCCGGTCTGTCTGCTTTCTTT

abundance: .
v_gene: TRBV9
d_gene: TRBD1
j_gene: TRBJ1-2
CDR3aa: CASSVWDRGYGYTF
CDR3nt: TGTGCCAGCAGCGTTTGGGACAGGGGGTATGGCTACACCTTC

abundance: .
v_gene: TRBV6-5
d_gene: .
j_gene: TRBJ2-1
CDR3aa: CASSYSGFSYNEQFF
CDR3nt: TGTGCCAGCAGTTACTCAGGGTTCTCCTACAATGAGCAGTTCTTC

abundance: few
v_gene: TRBV19
d_gene: .
j_gene: TRBJ2-5
CDR3aa: CASSSGQLETQYF
CDR3nt: TGTGCCAGTAGCTCCGGACAGCTGGAGACCCAGTACTTC

abundance: .
v_gene: TRBV24-1
d_gene: .
j_gene: TRBJ2-2
CDR3aa: CATSEVPGVSTGELFF
CDR3nt: TGTGCCACCAGTGAGGTTCCGGGGGTGAGCACCGGGGAGCTGTTTTTT

abundance: few
v_gene: TRBV27
d_gene: .
j_gene: TRBJ2-3
CDR3aa: CASSWGGPHTSTDTQYF
CDR3nt: TGTGCCAGCAGTTGGGGGGGGCCTCATACTAGCACAGATACGCAGTATTTT

abundance: few
v_gene: TRBV4-1
d_gene: TRBD2
j_gene: TRBJ2-7
CDR3aa: CASSQDSGGASYEQYF
CDR3nt: TGCGCCAGCAGCCAAGATTCGGGGGGGGCCTCCTACGAGCAGTACTTC